The 12 T cell receptor beta chains below all came from one sample that was sequenced in a study of technical replicates of blood from several donors. TCRdb's table, derived via immunoSEQ multiplex PCR, lists solely in-frame clones and lacks some. This sample has approximately 65,000 clones, with approximately 83% found just once. Material for sequencing was PBMCs. These receptors all stem from a human donor in good health. Some clones in this sample may be carry-over from other donors' samples.

This clone was counted only a few times. The J gene is TRBJ1-4, the V gene TRBV30; D is ambiguous. Deletions cut 4 bases from V and 8 bases from J, with 17 bases between. This CDR3 is 14 amino acids long. The germline V gene encodes CDR1 GTSNPN and CDR2 SVGIG (reference sequence). Here the CDR3 reads CAWKGVYGGEKLFF. The CDR3 region has the DNA TGTGCCTGGAAGGGTGTGTATGGAGGGGAAAAACTGTTTTTT.

The genes are TRBV6-5 and TRBJ1-3, with D possibly being TRBD1 (5 bases). Germline assignment: CDR1 MNHEY and CDR2 SVGAGI. The CDR3 is made up of 15 amino acids. V dropped 2 bases and J dropped 2 bases, with 10 bases sitting between them. The DNA of the CDR3 is TGTGCCAGCAGTTACGAGGGGAGGGCTGGAAACACCATATATTTT. It is translated as CASSYEGRAGNTIYF.

This chain joins TRBV11-2 and TRBJ2-2; a possible D gene is TRBD2 (6 bases). With 5 bases removed from V and 4 bases from J, the gap between germline ends came to 14 bases. Germline V lookup: CDR1 SGHAT, CDR2 FQNNGV. The CDR3 is 15 amino acids. CDR3 DNA: TGTGCCAGCAGCCTGCCGGGACTTCGCACCGGGGAGCTGTTTTTT. Amino acids: CASSLPGLRTGELFF.

The rearrangement links TRBV7-6 to TRBJ2-3, with D uncertain. Germline assignment: CDR1 SGHVS and CDR2 FNYEAQ. The CDR3 is made up of 16 amino acids. The V gene lost 2 bases and the J gene lost 1 base, with 13 bases spanning the gap. For the CDR3, the DNA is TGTGCCAGCAGCTTATTTCGGCAGGAAGGCACAGATACGCAGTATTTT. Amino acid sequence: CASSLFRQEGTDTQYF.

The rearrangement joins TRBV6-5 to TRBJ2-5; 10 bases fit TRBD2. CDR3 size: 15 residues. Germline V gene lookup returns CDR1 MNHEY and CDR2 SVGAGI. V lost 2 bases to trimming and J lost 4 bases; unmatched junction nucleotides: 4. The CDR3 nucleotides read TGTGCCAGCAGTTACCTAGCGGGGGAGGGAGAGACCCAGTACTTC. This gives the protein CASSYLAGEGETQYF.

V and J are TRBV5-4 and TRBJ2-5; 11 positions match TRBD2. J gave up 2 bases and V 3 bases, and 12 bases lay outside the gene matches. This CDR3 region has 18 residues. Germline V gene lookup returns CDR1 SGHNT and CDR2 YYREEE (reference sequence). The CDR3 DNA sequence: TGTGCCAGCAGCTCGGGCCTAGCGGGGGGACGAAATCAAGAGACCCAGTACTTC. Its protein is CASSSGLAGGRNQETQYF.

This sequence joins TRBV28 and TRBJ2-6; D possibly corresponds to TRBD1 (5 bases). From germline, CDR1 is MDHEN and CDR2 SYDVKM. The V end was cut by 6 bases, the J end by 4 bases, with 13 bases between. The CDR3 is 15 amino acids. CDR3 DNA sequence: TGTGCCAGCAGGGGGCAGGGTTCCGGGGCCAACGTCCTGACTTTC. Residues: CASRGQGSGANVLTF.

The chain joins TRBV29-1 to TRBJ2-3; no reliable D call. Germline V gene lookup returns CDR1 SQVTM and CDR2 ANQGSEA. CDR3 length: 13 amino acids. Trimming took 1 base from V and 5 from J, leaving 10 bases between them. DNA of the CDR3: TGCAGCGTTGAAGCTACCACGAGAGATACGCAGTATTTT. This codes for CSVEATTRDTQYF.

This sequence joins TRBV7-3 and TRBJ2-4; D might be TRBD1 (6 bases). Germline CDR1 and CDR2: SGHTA and FQGTGA. Trimming stripped 5 bases from V and 6 bases from J, with 17 bases between. The CDR3 is 15 amino acids. The CDR3 loop reads CASSPSRTERNIQYF. CDR3 nucleotides: TGTGCCAGCAGCCCCTCTCGGACAGAGAGAAACATTCAGTACTTC.

The V and J genes are TRBV2 and TRBJ2-1; 7 positions match TRBD1. Germline CDR1 and CDR2: SNHLY and FYNNEI. The length of the CDR3 is 13 residues. V gave up 6 bases and J gave up 3 bases; unmatched junction bases: 2. CDR3 DNA sequence: TGTGCCAGCAGCCGGGACAGCTACAATGAGCAGTTCTTC. As protein: CASSRDSYNEQFF.

The J gene is TRBJ2-7, the V gene TRBV7-2; tentatively, D is TRBD2 (6 bases). Trimming stripped 3 bases from V and 1 base from J, with 13 bases between. This CDR3 is 15 amino acids long. The germline gives CDR1 SGHTA, CDR2 FQGNSA. The CDR3 DNA sequence: TGTGCCAGCAGCTTGGATGCGGGACCGTCCTACGAGCAGTACTTC. As protein: CASSLDAGPSYEQYF.

The V gene is TRBV27, the J gene TRBJ2-4; TRBD2 is a possible D gene (5 bases). The CDR3 spans 16 residues. Germline loops: CDR1 MNHEY, CDR2 SMNVEV (reference sequence). V dropped 4 bases and J dropped 0 bases, with 13 bases sitting between them. The CDR3: CASSSTDRGAKNIQYF. The CDR3 nucleotides read TGTGCCAGCAGTTCCACTGACCGGGGAGCCAAAAACATTCAGTACTTC.